Sequencing of this T cell receptor beta chain was carried out in a study of cytomegalovirus exposure and HLA in healthy donors. Study observations and caveats: TRBV6-2, TRBV6-3 and some other V segments were unresolvable in 87-base-pair reads. An analysis that came later showed most CMV-associated TCR beta chains appearing HLA-restricted. Later analysis demonstrated an association between a missense DCLRE1C variant and TCR beta V- and J-gene trimming.

About this clone: The antigen is unknown.

CDR1 is SGHTA, CDR2 FQGTGA, per germline. V was clipped by 5 bases and J by 0 bases, with 11 bases between them. The CDR3 consists of 14 residues. 60 Vbeta and 13 Jbeta primers were used in PCR. Repertoires were generated with immunoSEQ multiplex PCR, while TCRdb's copy carries only in-frame clones and drops some. The sample consists of some 140,000 clones, 77% of them appearing once. The chain employs TRBV7-3 and TRBJ2-7, with D possibly matching TRBD2 (5 bases). The receptor's source is a young man in good health and CMV-seronegative. The specimen was PBMCs. The CDR3 protein is CASSASGSSYEQYF. CDR3 nucleotide sequence: TGTGCCAGCAGCGCGAGCGGAAGCTCCTACGAGCAGTACTTC.